Given below is one T cell receptor (beta chain) in context. This record comes from a study of cytomegalovirus exposure and HLA in healthy donors. Here immunoSEQ multiplex PCR was the method, and the copy in TCRdb shows in-frame clones only, minus some. This table holds 80,000 to 100,000 clones, roughly 89% found once. Per the germline V gene, CDR1 is SGHRS and CDR2 is YFSETQ. The CDR3 length is 19 residues. The ends lost 4 bases at V and 3 bases at J; junction bases unmatched: 14. This sequence originates from a woman between 25 and 40 years old in good health and CMV-seronegative. Sequences were obtained from PBMCs. V gene TRBV5-1 combines with J gene TRBJ2-5, with 14 bases identical to TRBD2. In DNA, the CDR3 is TGCGCCAGCAGCAACGCCGGACTAGCGGGGGGACACCATAAAGAGACCCAGTACTTC. Residues: CASSNAGLAGGHHKETQYF.